This record covers a single T cell receptor beta chain. The data originate from a study of blood T cell repertoires in COVID-19. Trimming removed 1 base at V and 1 base at J, with 8 bases between. Germline CDR1 and CDR2: LGHNA and YSLEER. CDR3 size: 15 residues. Method: immunoSEQ multiplex PCR; TCRdb's copy keeps in-frame clones and lacks some. Here the sample spans under 200,000 clones, about four fifths being singletons. This chain uses TRBV4-3 with TRBJ1-5; D not certain. The source material was peripheral blood. This TCR came from a man between 65 and 80 years old with active or convalescent COVID-19. The CDR3 is CASSQVYTSNQPQHF. For the CDR3, the DNA is TGCGCCAGCAGCCAAGTATACACGAGCAATCAGCCCCAGCATTTT.